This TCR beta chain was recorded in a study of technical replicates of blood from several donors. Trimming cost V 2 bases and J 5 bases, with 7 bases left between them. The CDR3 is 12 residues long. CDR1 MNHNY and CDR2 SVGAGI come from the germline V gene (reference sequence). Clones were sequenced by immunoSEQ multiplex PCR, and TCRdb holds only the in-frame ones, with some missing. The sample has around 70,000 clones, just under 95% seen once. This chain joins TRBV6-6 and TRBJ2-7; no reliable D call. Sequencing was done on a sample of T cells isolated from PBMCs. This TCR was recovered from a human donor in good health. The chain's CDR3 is CASSYLSDEQYF. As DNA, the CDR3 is TGTGCCAGCAGTTACCTGAGCGACGAGCAGTACTTC.